The next 23 T cell receptor beta chains were all read from a single sample in a study of cytomegalovirus exposure and HLA in healthy donors (dated by TCRdb to about 2017). Library construction relied on the immunoSEQ multiplex PCR assay. A mixture of 60 forward primers for TCR Vbeta segments and 13 reverse primers for TCR Jbeta segments was used in the multiplex PCR. The clones in this table, taken by TCRdb from immuneACCESS, are in-frame only. Not every clone is retained; where verified, under half of the shortfall comes from an unresolved V gene, and the cause of the rest is unknown. The sample includes some 120,000 clones, with over 60% observed a single time. About 2% of the sample lies in the top ten. The sequencing input was PBMCs. The receptors shown here come from a young man in good health and CMV-seronegative.

V is TRBV29-1 and J is TRBJ1-1; 7 bases are a match to TRBD1. The CDR3 totals 13 residues. Germline CDR1 and CDR2: SQVTM and ANQGSEA. The ends lost 5 bases at V and 4 bases at J; junction bases unmatched: 7. This chain's CDR3 is CSVPDRESTEAFF. The CDR3 DNA sequence: TGCAGCGTTCCCGACAGGGAGAGCACTGAAGCTTTCTTT. Full variable domain (rest looked up from reference TRBV29-1 and TRBJ1-1): SAVISQKPSRDICQRGTSLTIQCQVDSQVTMMFWYRQQPGQSLTLIATANQGSEATYESGFVIDKFPISRPNLTFSTLTVSNMSPEDSSIYLCSVPDRESTEAFFGQGTRLTVV.

The V and J genes are TRBV29-1 and TRBJ2-1; tentative D call: TRBD1 (6 bases). The CDR3 length is 12 residues. From germline, CDR1 is SQVTM and CDR2 ANQGSEA. The ends were cut back, 7 bases at V and 10 bases at J, with 17 bases in the middle. CDR3: CSARDTIREQFF. CDR3 coding DNA: TGCAGCGCCCGGGACACCATAAGGGAGCAGTTCTTC.

The chain combines TRBV7-2 with TRBJ2-7; 9 nucleotides align to TRBD2. The trim removed 3 bases at V and 4 bases at J, leaving 4 bases unmatched. Germline assignment: CDR1 SGHTA and CDR2 FQGNSA. This CDR3 is 14 amino acids long. The CDR3 loop is CASSFSGSMYEQYF. CDR3 bases: TGTGCCAGCAGCTTTAGCGGGAGTATGTACGAGCAGTACTTC.

This clone was observed a few times. The J gene is TRBJ2-7, the V gene TRBV7-8; no firm D call. Germline values: CDR1 SGHVS, CDR2 FQNEAQ. Trimming shortened V by 4 bases and J by 6 bases, and 10 bases separated the two germline ends. This CDR3 region has 12 residues. The DNA of the CDR3 is TGTGCCAGCAGCTCGTCCTGTAGCGAGCAGTACTTC. Translation: CASSSSCSEQYF.

The chain couples TRBV6-6 to TRBJ1-4; D is unresolved. Germline lookup yields CDR1 MNHNY and CDR2 SVGAGI (reference sequence). The CDR3 has 15 amino acids. The ends were cut back, 8 bases at V and 3 bases at J, with 16 bases in the middle. The CDR3, as DNA: TGTGCCAGCGGCCCGATGGGGAGCTCTAATGAAAAACTGTTTTTT. Protein product: CASGPMGSSNEKLFF.

This chain joins TRBV30 and TRBJ1-2, with a possible D match to TRBD1 (6 bases). Germline CDR1 and CDR2: GTSNPN and SVGIG (reference sequence). The germline V and J ends were trimmed by 0 bases and 2 bases, with 13 bases remaining between them. This CDR3 has 15 residues. In nucleotides, the CDR3 is TGTGCCTGGAGTGTACAACAGGGAACAAACTATGGCTACACCTTC. This sequence encodes CAWSVQQGTNYGYTF.

The genes are TRBV19 and TRBJ1-3; no clear D gene. The V and J ends lost 3 bases and 0 bases respectively, with 9 bases between them. The germline V gene has CDR1 LNHDA and CDR2 SQIVND (reference sequence). The CDR3 loop spans 15 amino acids. CDR3 in amino acids: CASSIGLLSGNTIYF. The CDR3 DNA reads TGTGCCAGTAGTATCGGACTCCTCTCTGGAAACACCATATATTTT. Combining the CDR3 with reference TRBV19 and TRBJ1-3 gives the whole variable domain DGGITQSPKYLFRKEGQNVTLSCEQNLNHDAMYWYRQDPGQGLRLIYYSQIVNDFQKGDIAEGYSVSREKKESFPLTVTSAQKNPTAFYLCASSIGLLSGNTIYFGEGSWLTVV.

V and J are TRBV4-3 and TRBJ2-1; 12 nucleotides match TRBD2. The CDR3 is 17 amino acids. V gave up 1 base and J gave up 4 bases; unmatched junction bases: 5. CDR1 is LGHNA and CDR2 is YSLEER in the germline V gene. The CDR3 DNA reads as TGCGCCAGCAGCCAAGGGCTAGCGGGAGGGCCATACAATGAGCAGTTCTTC. Translation: CASSQGLAGGPYNEQFF.

This clone was seen a handful of times. The V and J genes are TRBV28 and TRBJ2-3; 10 nucleotides line up with TRBD2. The ends lost 1 base at V and 4 bases at J; junction bases unmatched: 8. There are 17 residues in the CDR3. Germline lookup yields CDR1 MDHEN and CDR2 SYDVKM. Here the CDR3 DNA reads TGTGCCAGCAGTTTATTAAGGCTAGCGGGAGTTCCAGATACGCAGTATTTT. Translated: CASSLLRLAGVPDTQYF.

This rearrangement joins TRBV2 to TRBJ2-5, with TRBD1 matching 7 bases. Germline V gives CDR1 SNHLY, CDR2 FYNNEI. This CDR3 is built from 14 residues. With V trimmed by 6 bases and J by 2 bases, 6 bases remained unmatched. The CDR3 sequence: CASRNRGQQETQYF. For the CDR3, the DNA is TGTGCCAGCAGAAACAGGGGTCAGCAAGAGACCCAGTACTTC. The whole variable domain, filled in from reference TRBV2 and TRBJ2-5, reads EPEVTQTPSHQVTQMGQEVILRCVPISNHLYFYWYRQILGQKVEFLVSFYNNEISEKSEIFDDQFSVERPDGSNFTLKIRSTKLEDSAMYFCASRNRGQQETQYFGPGTRLLVL.

This clone turned up a few times. The genes are TRBV5-1 and TRBJ1-1; D is ambiguous. Germline CDR1 and CDR2: SGHRS and YFSETQ. Trimming left V 5 bases short and J 1 base short, with 12 bases between. The CDR3 loop spans 14 amino acids. In DNA form, the CDR3 reads TGCGCCAGCAGGGGAGGGCCGGCGAACACTGAAGCTTTCTTT. Translating it yields CASRGGPANTEAFF.

The rearrangement joins TRBV7-9 to TRBJ2-3, with 11 bases lining up with TRBD2. Germline values: CDR1 SEHNR, CDR2 FQNEAQ (reference sequence). This CDR3 spans 18 amino acids. The junction had 8 bases not matched to a gene; V was cut back by 3 bases and J by 0 bases. CDR3 sequence (DNA): TGTGCCAGCAGCTTTCCGGGACTAGCGGATTCTAGCACAGATACGCAGTATTTT. Translation: CASSFPGLADSSTDTQYF.

The chain combines TRBV18 with TRBJ2-2; 7 positions match TRBD2. V dropped 6 bases and J dropped 0; count of bases not matched to a gene: 4. The CDR3 extends over 15 amino acids. Germline-derived CDR1 and CDR2 are KGHSH and LQKENI. The CDR3: CASSPGLANTGELFF. The CDR3 coding sequence is TGTGCCAGCTCGCCTGGACTAGCGAACACCGGGGAGCTGTTTTTT.

The chain couples TRBV7-3 to TRBJ2-3; TRBD1 matches 8 bases. Germline V CDR1 and CDR2: SGHTA, FQGTGA. V lost 5 bases to trimming and J lost 2 bases; unmatched junction nucleotides: 6. CDR3 size: 15 residues. The CDR3 nucleotides are TGTGCCAGCAGCGACCCGACAGGGGCCACAGATACGCAGTATTTT. Translation: CASSDPTGATDTQYF. Complete variable domain (other parts from reference TRBV7-3 and TRBJ2-3): GAGVSQTPSNKVTEKGKYVELRCDPISGHTALYWYRQSLGQGPEFLIYFQGTGAADDSGLPNDRFFAVRPEGSVSTLKIQRTERGDSAVYLCASSDPTGATDTQYFGPGTRLTVL.

The chain uses TRBV27 and TRBJ1-5, with 9 bases matching TRBD1. The CDR3 runs to 15 residues. V dropped 6 bases and J dropped 2; count of bases not matched to a gene: 5. CDR1 is MNHEY, CDR2 SMNVEV, per germline (reference sequence). The CDR3 sequence: CASRAQGAGNQPQHF. DNA for the CDR3: TGTGCCAGCAGGGCACAGGGGGCTGGCAATCAGCCCCAGCATTTT.

The rearrangement uses TRBV7-9 and TRBJ2-1, with 11 bases aligning to TRBD2. With 2 bases clipped from V and 7 bases from J, the junction kept 7 bases outside the gene matches. Per the germline V gene, CDR1 is SEHNR and CDR2 is FQNEAQ (reference sequence). The CDR3 extends over 16 amino acids. In nucleotides, the CDR3 is TGTGCCAGCAGCTTAATCCTAGCGGGAGGACCGAATGAGCAGTTCTTC. As protein: CASSLILAGGPNEQFF. The full variable domain, with the rest looked up from reference TRBV7-9 and TRBJ2-1, is DTGVSQNPRHKITKRGQNVTFRCDPISEHNRLYWYRQTLGQGPEFLTYFQNEAQLEKSRLLSDRFSAERPKGSFSTLEIQRTEQGDSAMYLCASSLILAGGPNEQFFGPGTRLTVL.

V and J are TRBV30 and TRBJ1-2, with 7 bases that match TRBD1. Germline assignment: CDR1 GTSNPN and CDR2 SVGIG (reference sequence). V shed 5 bases and J 3 bases; nucleotides not matched to a gene: 6. The length of the CDR3 is 13 residues. This CDR3 is CAWEQGQDYGYTF. CDR3 DNA: TGTGCCTGGGAACAGGGGCAGGACTATGGCTACACCTTC.

This chain joins TRBV15 and TRBJ1-5; D not resolved. The CDR3 consists of 13 residues. The V end lost 0 bases, the J end lost 5 bases, and 5 bases lay between the germline ends. Germline V gene sequence: CDR1 LNHNV, CDR2 YYDKDF (reference sequence). The CDR3 nucleotides read TGTGCCACCAGCAGAGAAGGAGATCAGCCCCAGCATTTT. It is translated as CATSREGDQPQHF.

J is TRBJ2-3 and V is TRBV5-1; 9 bases are a match to TRBD2. The CDR3 has 22 amino acids. The J segment lost 3 bases and the V segment lost 4 bases, leaving 27 bases of the junction unmatched. The germline CDR1 and CDR2 sequences are SGHRS and YFSETQ. CDR3 DNA: TGCGCCAGCAGCCCCAGGGAGGGGGCGGGCGGGAGGGCCAGAACTGGGACAGATACGCAGTATTTT. Translating it yields CASSPREGAGGRARTGTDTQYF.

This sequence joins TRBV5-8 and TRBJ2-5, with D possibly matching TRBD1 (5 bases). V lost 6 bases and J 4 bases, leaving 10 bases between the germline ends. Germline assignment: CDR1 SGHTS and CDR2 YDEGEE. The CDR3 loop spans 12 amino acids. CDR3 in DNA: TGTGCCAGCACCCAAGGGGTAGAGACCCAGTACTTC. Its translation: CASTQGVETQYF. The full variable domain, completed using reference TRBV5-8 and TRBJ2-5, is EAGVTQSPTHLIKTRGQQATLRCSPISGHTSVYWYQQALGLGLQFLLWYDEGEERNRGNFPPRFSGRQFPNYSSELNVNALELEDSALYLCASTQGVETQYFGPGTRLLVL.

Written as DNA, the CDR3 is TGTGCCAGCAGTGGAGGTGGGGTGGCTAGCGGGAGCCACACAGATACGCAGTATTTT. Its protein product is CASSGGGVASGSHTDTQYF. The gene calls are TRBV6-1 and TRBJ2-3, with 10 nucleotides matching TRBD2. This CDR3 comprises 19 residues. Germline trimming cut 4 bases from V and 2 bases from J; bases unmatched to any gene: 15. Germline V gene data show CDR1 as MNHNS and CDR2 as SASEGT.

The gene calls are TRBV18 and TRBJ1-1, with 8 bases that match TRBD1. Per germline, CDR1 KGHSH and CDR2 LQKENI. CDR3 length: 17 residues. Trimming removed 5 bases from V and 4 bases from J; junction bases left unmatched: 15. In DNA, the CDR3 is TGTGCCAGCTCAAACGACAGGGGACGGCAGGTCGGCACTGAAGCTTTCTTT. Translation: CASSNDRGRQVGTEAFF.

This chain connects TRBV27 to TRBJ2-5; 12 bases line up with TRBD2. CDR1 and CDR2 from the germline V gene are MNHEY and SMNVEV (reference sequence). With 5 bases clipped from V and 4 bases from J, the junction kept 11 bases outside the gene matches. This CDR3 comprises 17 residues. This CDR3 is CASSPGLAGGGRETQYF. Here the CDR3 DNA reads TGTGCCAGCAGTCCGGGGCTAGCGGGAGGGGGGCGAGAGACCCAGTACTTC.